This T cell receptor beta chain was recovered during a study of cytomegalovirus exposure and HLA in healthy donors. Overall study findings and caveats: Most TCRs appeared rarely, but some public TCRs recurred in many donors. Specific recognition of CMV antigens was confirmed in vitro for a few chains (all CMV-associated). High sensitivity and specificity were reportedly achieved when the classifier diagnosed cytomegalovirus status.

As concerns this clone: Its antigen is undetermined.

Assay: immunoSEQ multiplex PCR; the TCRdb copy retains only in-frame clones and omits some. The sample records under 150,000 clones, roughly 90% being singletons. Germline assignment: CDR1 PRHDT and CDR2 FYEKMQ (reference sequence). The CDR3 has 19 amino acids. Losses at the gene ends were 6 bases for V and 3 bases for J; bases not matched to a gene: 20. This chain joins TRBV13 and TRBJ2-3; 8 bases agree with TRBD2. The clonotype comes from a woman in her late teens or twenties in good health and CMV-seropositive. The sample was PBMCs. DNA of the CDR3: TGTGCCAGCAGTACCTGGGGTAGCGGGAAGGGAGAGGATACAGATACGCAGTATTTT. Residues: CASSTWGSGKGEDTDTQYF. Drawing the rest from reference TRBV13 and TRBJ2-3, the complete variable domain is AAGVIQSPRHLIKEKRETATLKCYPIPRHDTVYWYQQGPGQDPQFLISFYEKMQSDKGSIPDRFSAQQFSDYHSELNMSSLELGDSALYFCASSTWGSGKGEDTDTQYFGPGTRLTVL.